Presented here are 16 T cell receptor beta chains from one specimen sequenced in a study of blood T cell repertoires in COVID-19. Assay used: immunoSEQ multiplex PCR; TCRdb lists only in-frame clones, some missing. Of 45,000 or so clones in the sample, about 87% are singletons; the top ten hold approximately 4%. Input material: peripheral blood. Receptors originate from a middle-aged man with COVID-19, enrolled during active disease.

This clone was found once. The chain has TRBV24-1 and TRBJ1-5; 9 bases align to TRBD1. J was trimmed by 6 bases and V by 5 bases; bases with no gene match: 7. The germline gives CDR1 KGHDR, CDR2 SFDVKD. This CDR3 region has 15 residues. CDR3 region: CATSGTGTGTQPQHF. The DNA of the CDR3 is TGTGCCACCAGTGGTACCGGGACAGGGACTCAGCCCCAGCATTTT.

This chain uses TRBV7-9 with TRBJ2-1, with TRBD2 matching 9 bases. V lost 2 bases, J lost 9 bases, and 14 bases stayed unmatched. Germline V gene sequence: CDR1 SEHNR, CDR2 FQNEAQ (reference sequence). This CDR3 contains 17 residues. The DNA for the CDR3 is TGTGCCAGCAGCTTATCCCTTAGCGGGAGTAGTATTAGTGAGCAGTTCTTC. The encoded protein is CASSLSLSGSSISEQFF.

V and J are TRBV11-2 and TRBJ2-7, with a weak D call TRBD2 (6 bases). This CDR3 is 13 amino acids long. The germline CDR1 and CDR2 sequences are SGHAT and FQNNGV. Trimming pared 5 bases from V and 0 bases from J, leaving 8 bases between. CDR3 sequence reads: CASSPGGSYEQYF. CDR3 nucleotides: TGTGCCAGCAGCCCCGGGGGCTCCTACGAGCAGTACTTC.

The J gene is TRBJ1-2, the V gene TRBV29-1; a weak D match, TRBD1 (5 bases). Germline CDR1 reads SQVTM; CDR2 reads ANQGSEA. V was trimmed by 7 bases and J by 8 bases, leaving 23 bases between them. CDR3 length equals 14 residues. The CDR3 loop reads CSAGGGEGSVGYTF. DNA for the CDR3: TGCAGCGCCGGCGGGGGGGAGGGTTCGGTCGGCTACACCTTC.

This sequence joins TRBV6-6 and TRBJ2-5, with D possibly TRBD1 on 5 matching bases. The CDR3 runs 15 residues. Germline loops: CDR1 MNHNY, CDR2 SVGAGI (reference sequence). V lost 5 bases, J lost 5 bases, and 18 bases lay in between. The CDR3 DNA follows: TGTGCCAGCAGTGGGTGGCAGGGTGGGCAGGAGACCCAGTACTTC. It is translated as CASSGWQGGQETQYF.

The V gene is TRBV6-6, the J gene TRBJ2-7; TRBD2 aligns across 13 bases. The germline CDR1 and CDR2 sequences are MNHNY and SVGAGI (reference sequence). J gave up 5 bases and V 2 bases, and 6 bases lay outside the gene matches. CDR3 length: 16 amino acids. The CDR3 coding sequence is TGTGCCAGCAGTTACCCTACTAGCGGGAGGGCCAACGAGCAGTACTTC. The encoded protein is CASSYPTSGRANEQYF.

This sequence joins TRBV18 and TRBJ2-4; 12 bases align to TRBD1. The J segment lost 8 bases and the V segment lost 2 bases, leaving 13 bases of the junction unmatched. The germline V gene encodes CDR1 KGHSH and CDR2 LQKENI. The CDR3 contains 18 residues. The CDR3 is CASSPGLGTGGAGDIQYF. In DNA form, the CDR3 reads TGTGCCAGCTCACCAGGACTCGGGACAGGGGGCGCCGGGGACATTCAGTACTTC.

The CDR3 loop reads CASSQIQNEQFF. The CDR3 DNA reads TGTGCCAGCAGCCAGATACAGAATGAGCAGTTCTTC. This chain joins TRBV3-1 (or the pseudogene TRBV3-2) and TRBJ2-1, with D uncertain. From germline, CDR1 is LGHDT and CDR2 YNNKEL (reference sequence). V gave up 3 bases and J gave up 7 bases, with 7 bases separating them. This CDR3 is 12 amino acids long.

Here the CDR3 DNA reads TGTGCCAGCAGCCTTGTTCGTTCCTACGAGCAGTACTTC. It encodes CASSLVRSYEQYF. The V call is TRBV11-1, the J call TRBJ2-7, with D unclear. V was shortened by 5 bases and J by 1 base, with 9 bases between the two germline ends. The CDR3 spans 13 residues. Germline loops: CDR1 SGHAT, CDR2 FQDESV (reference sequence).

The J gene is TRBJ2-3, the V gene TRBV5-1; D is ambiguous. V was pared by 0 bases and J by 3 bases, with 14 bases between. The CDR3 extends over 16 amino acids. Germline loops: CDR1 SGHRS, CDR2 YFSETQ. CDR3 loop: CASSLAGEALTDTQYF. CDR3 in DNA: TGCGCCAGCAGCTTGGCCGGCGAGGCGCTTACAGATACGCAGTATTTT.

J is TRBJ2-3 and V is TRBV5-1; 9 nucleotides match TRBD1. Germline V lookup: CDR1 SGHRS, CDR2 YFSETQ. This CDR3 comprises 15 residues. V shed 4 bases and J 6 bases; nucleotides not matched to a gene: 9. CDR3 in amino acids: CASSRPGQGLDTQYF. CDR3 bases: TGCGCCAGCAGCCGACCGGGACAGGGACTGGATACGCAGTATTTT.

This chain's CDR3 is CASSSGQGIAGYTF. As DNA, the CDR3 is TGTGCCAGCAGTTCGGGACAGGGGATCGCTGGCTACACCTTC. This chain connects TRBV6-5 to TRBJ1-2; 10 bases match TRBD1. From germline, CDR1 is MNHEY and CDR2 SVGAGI. CDR3 length: 14 residues. V lost 4 bases and J lost 7; bases outside the gene matches: 6.

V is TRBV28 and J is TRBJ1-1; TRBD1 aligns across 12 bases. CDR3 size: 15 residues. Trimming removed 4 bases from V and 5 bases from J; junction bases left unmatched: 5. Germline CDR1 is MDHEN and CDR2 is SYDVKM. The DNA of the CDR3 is TGTGCCAGCAGTTCTCCGGGACAGGGGGCGACTGAAGCTTTCTTT. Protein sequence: CASSSPGQGATEAFF. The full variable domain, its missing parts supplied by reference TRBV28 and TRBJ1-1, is DVKVTQSSRYLVKRTGEKVFLECVQDMDHENMFWYRQDPGLGLRLIYFSYDVKMKEKGDIPEGYSVSREKKERFSLILESASTNQTSMYLCASSSPGQGATEAFFGQGTRLTVV.

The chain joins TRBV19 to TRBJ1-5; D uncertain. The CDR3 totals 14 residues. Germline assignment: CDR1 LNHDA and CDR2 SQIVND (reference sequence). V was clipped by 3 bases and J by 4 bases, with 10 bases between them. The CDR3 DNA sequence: TGTGCCAGTAGTATGATTACGGGAAATCAGCCCCAGCATTTT. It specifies CASSMITGNQPQHF.

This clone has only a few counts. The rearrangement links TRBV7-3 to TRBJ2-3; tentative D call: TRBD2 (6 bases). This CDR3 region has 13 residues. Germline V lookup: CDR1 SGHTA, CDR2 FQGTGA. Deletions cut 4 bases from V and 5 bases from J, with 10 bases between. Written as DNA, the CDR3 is TGTGCCAGCAGCTCAACTAGCTTAGATACGCAGTATTTT. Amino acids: CASSSTSLDTQYF.

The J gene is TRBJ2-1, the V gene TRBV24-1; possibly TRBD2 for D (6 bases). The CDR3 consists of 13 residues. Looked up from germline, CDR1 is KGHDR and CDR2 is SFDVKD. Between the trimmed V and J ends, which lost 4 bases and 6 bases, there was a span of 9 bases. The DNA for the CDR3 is TGTGCCACCAGTGACGCGGGACTCAATGAGCAGTTCTTC. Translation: CATSDAGLNEQFF.